This T cell receptor beta chain was found in a study of long-term antiretroviral therapy in people with HIV. Overall study results and limits: Diversity rose after ART but stayed below transplant donor controls.

This clone was seen only once. Antigen: not known. immunoSEQ v3.0 was run at survey level. Sequencing of each sample targeted 40,000-50,000 T-cell genomes. TCRdb's table, derived via immunoSEQ multiplex PCR, lists solely in-frame clones and lacks some. The table records about 8,800 clones, roughly 70% of them present only once. This clonotype originated in a man aged 35 to 55 with HIV. The sample was unsorted PBMCs, taken 1.8 years before starting antiretroviral therapy.

The CDR3 loop reads CASSSDRGNEQYF. DNA for the CDR3: TGTGCCAGCTCATCCGACAGGGGGAACGAGCAGTACTTC. V gene TRBV18 combines with J gene TRBJ2-5, with TRBD1 identical over 9 bases. The DNA end lines up better with TRBJ2-7; the J call may be wrong. The germline V gene has CDR1 KGHSH and CDR2 LQKENI. The CDR3 is made up of 13 amino acids.